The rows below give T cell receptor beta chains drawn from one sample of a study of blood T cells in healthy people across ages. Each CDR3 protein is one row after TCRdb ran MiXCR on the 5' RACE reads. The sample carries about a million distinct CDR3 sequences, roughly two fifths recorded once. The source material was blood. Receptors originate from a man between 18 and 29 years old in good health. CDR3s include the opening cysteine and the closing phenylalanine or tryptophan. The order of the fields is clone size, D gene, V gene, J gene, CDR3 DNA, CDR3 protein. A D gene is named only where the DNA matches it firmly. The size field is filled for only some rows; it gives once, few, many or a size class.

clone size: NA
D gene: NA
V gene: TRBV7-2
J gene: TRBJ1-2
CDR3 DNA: TGTGCCAGCAGCTTATCGGGGCACCTCGACTATGGCTACACCTTC
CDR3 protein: CASSLSGHLDYGYTF

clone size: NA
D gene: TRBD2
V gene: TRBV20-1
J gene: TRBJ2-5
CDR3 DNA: TGCAGTGCTACGACTAGCGGGAGAGAAGAGACCCAGTACTTC
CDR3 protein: CSATTSGREETQYF

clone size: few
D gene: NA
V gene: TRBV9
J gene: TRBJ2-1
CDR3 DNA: TGTGCCAGCAGCGTATTTGGGGAAAAAAATGAGCAGTTCTTC
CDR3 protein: CASSVFGEKNEQFF

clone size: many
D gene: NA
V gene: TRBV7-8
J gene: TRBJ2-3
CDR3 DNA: TGTGCCAGCAGCTTAGTGCGTGCAGATACGCAGTATTTT
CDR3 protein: CASSLVRADTQYF

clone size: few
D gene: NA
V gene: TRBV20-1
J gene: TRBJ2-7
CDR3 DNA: TGCAGTGCTAGAGATACCCGGGGCCAGTACTTC
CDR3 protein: CSARDTRGQYF

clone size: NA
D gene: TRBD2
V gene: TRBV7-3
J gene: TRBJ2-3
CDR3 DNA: TGTGCCAGCAGCTTAACGGGGACTAGCGGGGGCCGAGATACGCAGTATTTT
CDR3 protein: CASSLTGTSGGRDTQYF

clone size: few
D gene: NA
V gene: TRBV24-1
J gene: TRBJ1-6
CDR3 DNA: TGTGCCATCCGTCGGGGGTATAATTCACCCCTCCACTTT
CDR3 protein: CAIRRGYNSPLHF

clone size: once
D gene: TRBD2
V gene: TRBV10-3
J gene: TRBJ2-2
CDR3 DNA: TGTGCCATTAGGAGGGGACTAGTAGACACCGGGGAGCTGTTTTTT
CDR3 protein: CAIRRGLVDTGELFF

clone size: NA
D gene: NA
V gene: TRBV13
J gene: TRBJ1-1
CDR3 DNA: TGTGCCAGCAGCTTAGTCGCGGAAGCTTTCTTT
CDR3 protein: CASSLVAEAFF

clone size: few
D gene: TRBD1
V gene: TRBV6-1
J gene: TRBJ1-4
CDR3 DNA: TGTGCCAGCAGTTGGACAGGCTCTAATGAAAAACTGTTTTTT
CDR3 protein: CASSWTGSNEKLFF

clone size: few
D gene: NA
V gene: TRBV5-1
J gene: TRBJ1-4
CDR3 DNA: TGCGCCAGCAGACCTCGACAGAACACTAATGAAAAACTGTTTTTT
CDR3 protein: CASRPRQNTNEKLFF

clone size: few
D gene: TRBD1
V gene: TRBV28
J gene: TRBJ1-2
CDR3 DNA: TGTGCCAGCAGTTGGGGGGACAGAGCTAACTATGGCTACACCTTC
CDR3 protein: CASSWGDRANYGYTF

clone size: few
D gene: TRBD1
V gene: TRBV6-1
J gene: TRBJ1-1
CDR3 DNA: TGTGCCAGCACCCCCGGGACAGGGGGAGCTTTCTTT
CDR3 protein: CASTPGTGGAFF

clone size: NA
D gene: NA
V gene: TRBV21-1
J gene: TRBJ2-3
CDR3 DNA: TGTGCCAGCAGCAAACTGTCCAGAAAACCTAGCACAGATACGCAGTATTTT
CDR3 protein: CASSKLSRKPSTDTQYF

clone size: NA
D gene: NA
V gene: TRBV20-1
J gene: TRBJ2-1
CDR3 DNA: TGCAGTGCCCTCATCAGGGAGGGGGTAAGCTCCTACAATGAGCAGTTCTTC
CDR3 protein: CSALIREGVSSYNEQFF

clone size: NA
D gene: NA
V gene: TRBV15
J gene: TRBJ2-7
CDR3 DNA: TGTGCCACCAGCAGAGATCAGCCGGGAAGCTACGAGCAGTACTTC
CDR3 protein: CATSRDQPGSYEQYF

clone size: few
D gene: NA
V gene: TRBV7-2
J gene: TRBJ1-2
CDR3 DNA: TGTGCCAGCAGCTTATCCGGCAGAGATGGCTACACCTTC
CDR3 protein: CASSLSGRDGYTF

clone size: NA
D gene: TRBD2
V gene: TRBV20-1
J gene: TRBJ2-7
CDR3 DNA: TGCAGTGCTAGAGGACTAGCGGGGGCCTACGAGCAGTACTTC
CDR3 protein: CSARGLAGAYEQYF

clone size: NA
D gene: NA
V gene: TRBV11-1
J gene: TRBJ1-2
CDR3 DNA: TGTGCCAGCAGCTTTGCCGGGCAGCATAACTATGGCTACACCTTC
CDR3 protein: CASSFAGQHNYGYTF

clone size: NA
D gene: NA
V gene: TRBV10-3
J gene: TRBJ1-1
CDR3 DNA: TGTGCCATCAAAGGGAACCAGAACACTGAAGCTTTCTTT
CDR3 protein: CAIKGNQNTEAFF

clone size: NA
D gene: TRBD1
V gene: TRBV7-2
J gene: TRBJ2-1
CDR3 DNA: TGTGCCAGCAGCTTACTGGGACAGGGGCTCAATGAGCAGTTCTTC
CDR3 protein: CASSLLGQGLNEQFF

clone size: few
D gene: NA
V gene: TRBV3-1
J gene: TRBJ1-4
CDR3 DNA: TGTGCCAGCAGCCAAGAGGGGCGTAATGAAAAACTGTTTTTT
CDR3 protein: CASSQEGRNEKLFF

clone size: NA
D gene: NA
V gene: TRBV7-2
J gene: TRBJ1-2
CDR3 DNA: TGTGCCAGCAGCTTACCAGGGCGCCGGGACTATGGCTACACCTTC
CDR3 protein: CASSLPGRRDYGYTF

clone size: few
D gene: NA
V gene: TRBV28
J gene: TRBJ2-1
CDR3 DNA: TGTGCCAGCAGTGATGACAGTTGGGAGCAGTTCTTC
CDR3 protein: CASSDDSWEQFF

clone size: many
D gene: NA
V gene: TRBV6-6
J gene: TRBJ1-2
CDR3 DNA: TGTGCCAGCAGTTACTCATCAAGTTATGGCTACACCTTC
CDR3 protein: CASSYSSSYGYTF

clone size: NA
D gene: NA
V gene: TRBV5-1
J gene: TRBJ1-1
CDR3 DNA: TGCGCCAGCAGCCCGAATTCGGGAACCACTGAAGCTTTCTTT
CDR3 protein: CASSPNSGTTEAFF